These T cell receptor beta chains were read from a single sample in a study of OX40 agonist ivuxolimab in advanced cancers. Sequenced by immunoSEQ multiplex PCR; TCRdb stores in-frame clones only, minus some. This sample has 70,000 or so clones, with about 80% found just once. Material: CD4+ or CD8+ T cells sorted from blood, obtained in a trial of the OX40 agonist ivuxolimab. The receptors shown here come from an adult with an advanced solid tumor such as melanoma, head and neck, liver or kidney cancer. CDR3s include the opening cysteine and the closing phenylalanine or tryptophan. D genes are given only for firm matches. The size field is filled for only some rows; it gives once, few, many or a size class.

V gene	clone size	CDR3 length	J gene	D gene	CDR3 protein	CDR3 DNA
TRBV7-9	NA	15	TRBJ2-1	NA	CASSFRGDIQYEQFF	TGTGCCAGCAGCTTTAGGGGGGACATACAATATGAGCAGTTCTTC
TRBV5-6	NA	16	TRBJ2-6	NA	CASSRDLFSGANVLTF	TGTGCCAGCAGTCGGGACCTCTTCTCTGGGGCCAACGTCCTGACTTTC
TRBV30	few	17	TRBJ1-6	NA	CAWTRQSTRRGGSPLHF	TGTGCCTGGACTCGACAGAGTACACGACGGGGAGGTTCACCCCTCCACTTT
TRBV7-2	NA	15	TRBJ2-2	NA	CASRFSPLGAGELFF	TGTGCCAGCAGATTCTCCCCATTAGGGGCCGGGGAGCTGTTTTTT
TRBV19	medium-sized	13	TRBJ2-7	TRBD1	CASSGDSYYEQYF	TGTGCCAGTAGTGGGGACAGCTACTACGAGCAGTACTTC
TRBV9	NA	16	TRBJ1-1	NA	CASSVVIRGWGTEAFF	TGTGCCAGCAGCGTAGTGATCCGGGGGTGGGGTACTGAAGCTTTCTTT
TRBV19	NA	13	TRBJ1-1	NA	CASSMTLNTEAFF	TGTGCCAGTAGTATGACCCTGAACACTGAAGCTTTCTTT
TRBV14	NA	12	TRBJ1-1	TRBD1	CATGDRAGEAFF	TGTGCCACCGGGGACAGGGCGGGGGAAGCTTTCTTT
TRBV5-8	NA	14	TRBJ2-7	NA	CASSDAVLPGEQYF	TGTGCCAGCAGCGATGCCGTCCTACCCGGCGAGCAGTACTTC
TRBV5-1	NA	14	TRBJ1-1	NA	CASSPRWANTEAFF	TGCGCCAGCAGCCCCCGGTGGGCGAACACTGAAGCTTTCTTT
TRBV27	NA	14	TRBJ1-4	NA	CASSDRPNNEKLFF	TGTGCCAGCAGTGACAGGCCGAATAATGAAAAACTGTTTTTT
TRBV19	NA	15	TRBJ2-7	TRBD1	CASTPGDRAGDEQYF	TGTGCCAGTACCCCGGGGGACAGGGCCGGGGACGAGCAGTACTTC
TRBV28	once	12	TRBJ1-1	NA	CASSLMNTEAFF	TGTGCCAGCAGTTTAATGAACACTGAAGCTTTCTTT
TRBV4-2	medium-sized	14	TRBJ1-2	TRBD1	CASSQDRGDYGYTF	TGTGCCAGCAGCCAAGACAGGGGGGACTATGGCTACACCTTC
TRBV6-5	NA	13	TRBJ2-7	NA	CASSYSPTYEQYF	TGTGCCAGCAGTTACTCCCCAACCTACGAGCAGTACTTC
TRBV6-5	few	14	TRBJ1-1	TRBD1	CASRPPTGGPEAFF	TGTGCCAGCAGGCCCCCGACAGGGGGGCCTGAAGCTTTCTTT
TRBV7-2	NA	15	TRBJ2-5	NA	CASSLWSRGGETQYF	TGTGCCAGCAGCTTATGGTCCAGGGGAGGCGAGACCCAGTACTTC
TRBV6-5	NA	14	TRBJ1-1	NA	CASSRNTGNTEAFF	TGTGCCAGCAGCCGAAACACAGGGAACACTGAAGCTTTCTTT
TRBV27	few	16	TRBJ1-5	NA	CASSPGYGMSNQPQHF	TGTGCCAGCAGTCCAGGGTACGGGATGAGCAATCAGCCCCAGCATTTT
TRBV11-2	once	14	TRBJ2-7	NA	CASSIPGQLYEQYF	TGTGCCAGCAGCATTCCCGGACAACTCTACGAGCAGTACTTC
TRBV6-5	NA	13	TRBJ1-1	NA	CASLNWGNTEAFF	TGTGCCAGCCTAAATTGGGGGAACACTGAAGCTTTCTTT
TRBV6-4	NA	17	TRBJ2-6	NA	CASRTGTPSSGANVLTF	TGTGCCAGCAGGACCGGGACACCAAGCTCTGGGGCCAACGTCCTGACTTTC
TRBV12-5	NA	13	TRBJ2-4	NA	CASAIGNVAIQYF	TGTGCTAGTGCTATAGGGAACGTGGCCATTCAGTACTTC
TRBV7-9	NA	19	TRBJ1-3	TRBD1	CASSLVGDSPFNSGNTIYF	TGTGCCAGCAGCTTAGTCGGGGACAGCCCATTTAACTCTGGAAACACCATATATTTT
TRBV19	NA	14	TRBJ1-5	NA	CASSLQDSNQPQHF	TGTGCCAGTAGTTTACAGGATAGCAATCAGCCCCAGCATTTT
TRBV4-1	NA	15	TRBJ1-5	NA	CASSQRPGERQPQHF	TGCGCCAGCAGCCAACGACCGGGGGAACGACAGCCCCAGCATTTT
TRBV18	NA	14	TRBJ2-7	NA	CASSPFSSGYEQYF	TGTGCCAGCTCACCATTCTCCAGCGGCTACGAGCAGTACTTC